This passage covers 11 T cell receptor beta chains from one sample sequenced in a study of shared clonotypes between healthy human individuals. Naive CD8 populations comprised CD45RO-negative cells positively selected for CCR7, excluding terminally differentiated effector memory CD45RA+ cells. Clones were sequenced by immunoSEQ multiplex PCR, and TCRdb holds only the in-frame ones, with some missing. The sample includes over 800,000 clones, 90% to 95% of them seen just once. The sequenced sample was naive CD8+ T cells sorted from blood. The receptors were sampled from a young man in good health.

The chain couples TRBV7-2 to TRBJ2-5; D may match TRBD1 or TRBD2 (6 bases each). Germline-derived CDR1 and CDR2 are SGHTA and FQGNSA. Trimming left V 5 bases short and J 5 bases short, with 18 bases between. This CDR3 is built from 15 residues. The chain's CDR3 is CASSRGGQIGETQYF. The CDR3 DNA reads TGTGCCAGCAGCCGTGGGGGGCAGATAGGGGAGACCCAGTACTTC.

CDR3 sequence reads: CSVEWQNYNEQFF. CDR3 coding DNA: TGCAGCGTTGAATGGCAGAATTACAATGAGCAGTTCTTC. The V call is TRBV29-1, the J call TRBJ2-1; D is unclear. The ends were cut back, 2 bases at V and 4 bases at J, with 9 bases in the middle. The CDR3 has 13 residues. The V gene's germline CDR1 is SQVTM and CDR2 ANQGSEA.

The chain employs TRBV19 and TRBJ2-7; 10 nucleotides match TRBD2. Trimming cost V 1 base and J 3 bases; bases outside gene matches: 3. The CDR3 contains 15 residues. CDR1 is LNHDA and CDR2 is SQIVND in the germline V gene (reference sequence). CDR3 in amino acids: CASSIAGLADYEQYF. DNA for the CDR3: TGTGCCAGTAGTATAGCCGGACTAGCGGACTACGAGCAGTACTTC.

This chain joins TRBV27 and TRBJ2-3; no firm D call. Germline CDR1 MNHEY, CDR2 SMNVEV (reference sequence). Trimming cost V 3 bases and J 6 bases, with 13 bases left between them. The CDR3 has 14 residues. The CDR3, as DNA: TGTGCCAGCAGTTTTGTTCCAAGGCGGGATACGCAGTATTTT. This codes for CASSFVPRRDTQYF.

The V call is TRBV27, the J call TRBJ1-1; 7 positions match TRBD1. CDR1 is MNHEY, CDR2 SMNVEV, per germline (reference sequence). Germline trimming cut 4 bases from V and 1 base from J; bases unmatched to any gene: 3. This CDR3 contains 14 residues. The CDR3 is CASSYRTGNTEAFF. DNA for the CDR3: TGTGCCAGCAGTTACAGGACAGGGAACACTGAAGCTTTCTTT.

This clone was detected once. Other nucleotide sequences from this sample produce the same CDR3. The chain recombines TRBV28 with TRBJ2-2; 9 bases are a match to TRBD2. The CDR3 covers 18 residues. The J segment lost 6 bases and the V segment lost 3 bases, leaving 14 bases of the junction unmatched. The germline gives CDR1 MDHEN, CDR2 SYDVKM. Here the CDR3 reads CASSFGVGGRGLPGELFF. The CDR3 DNA follows: TGTGCCAGCAGTTTCGGGGTCGGCGGGAGGGGTCTCCCCGGGGAGCTGTTTTTT. The whole variable domain, filled in from reference TRBV28 and TRBJ2-2, reads DVKVTQSSRYLVKRTGEKVFLECVQDMDHENMFWYRQDPGLGLRLIYFSYDVKMKEKGDIPEGYSVSREKKERFSLILESASTNQTSMYLCASSFGVGGRGLPGELFFGEGSRLTVL.

The chain employs TRBV4-3 and TRBJ2-2, with no clear D. CDR1 is LGHNA, CDR2 YSLEER, per germline. Between the trimmed V and J ends, which lost 0 bases and 7 bases, there was a span of 18 bases. The CDR3 runs 17 residues. The DNA for the CDR3 is TGCGCCAGCAGCCAAGAGATAGTTGGAGTGGATGTCGGGGAGCTGTTTTTT. Protein: CASSQEIVGVDVGELFF.

The genes are TRBV19 and TRBJ2-3; weak D call: TRBD2 (6 bases). There are 18 residues in the CDR3. The germline gives CDR1 LNHDA, CDR2 SQIVND (reference sequence). Trimming cost V 1 base and J 3 bases, with 20 bases left between them. CDR3 region: CASSIAPGPGLVTDTQYF. CDR3 sequence (DNA): TGTGCCAGTAGTATAGCCCCTGGCCCGGGACTTGTTACAGATACGCAGTATTTT.

This chain connects TRBV11-2 to TRBJ2-1; D gene ambiguous. This CDR3 has 13 amino acids. Trimming removed 4 bases from V and 1 base from J, with 5 bases in between. Germline V gene lookup returns CDR1 SGHAT and CDR2 FQNNGV. CDR3 DNA: TGTGCCAGCAGCTCTTTATCCTACAATGAGCAGTTCTTC. This gives the protein CASSSLSYNEQFF.

This clone was recorded only once. The rearrangement links TRBV27 to TRBJ1-1, with 9 bases fitting TRBD1. Germline V CDR1 and CDR2: MNHEY, SMNVEV (reference sequence). V trimming: 5 bases; J trimming: 1 base; junction bases outside the gene matches: 14. This CDR3 contains 18 residues. The CDR3 protein is CASSLPEEDRGENTEAFF. CDR3 bases: TGTGCCAGCAGTCTCCCCGAGGAGGACAGGGGAGAGAACACTGAAGCTTTCTTT.

This clone appeared once. CDR3 loop: CASTLVWDNEQFF. The CDR3 nucleotides read TGTGCCAGCACCCTCGTCTGGGACAATGAGCAGTTCTTC. The V gene is TRBV2, the J gene TRBJ2-1, with D hard to call. V was trimmed by 7 bases and J by 5 bases, leaving 12 bases between them. The CDR3 has 13 residues. CDR1 and CDR2 (germline): SNHLY, FYNNEI.